These 26 T cell receptor beta chains were all obtained from the same sample, sequenced in a study of T cells in narcolepsy. Measured with immunoSEQ multiplex PCR; TCRdb has only the in-frame clones, and not every one. In the table there are roughly 30,000 clones, 60% to 85% of which are singletons. Source material: memory (CD45RA-) CD4+ T cells from blood. The receptors here all came from a human donor in good health.

The chain has TRBV15 and TRBJ1-1; the D is unclear. The CDR3 length is 15 residues. The ends were cut back, 0 bases at V and 5 bases at J, with 13 bases in the middle. Germline V lookup: CDR1 LNHNV, CDR2 YYDKDF (reference sequence). The CDR3, as DNA: TGTGCCACCAGCAGAGAGATCTTTATGGGTACTGAAGCTTTCTTT. This codes for CATSREIFMGTEAFF.

This chain joins TRBV7-5 and TRBJ2-1; the DNA was not compared with TRBD2, the D call given in the table. TRBV7-5 is given as a pseudogene. The CDR3 length is 13 residues. This CDR3 reads CARSLIATNEQFF. CDR3 nucleotide sequence: TGTGCCAGAAGCTTAATAGCGACCAATGAGCAGTTCTTC.

This sequence joins TRBV5-1 and TRBJ2-1, with D uncertain. V shed 2 bases and J shed 4 bases, with 7 bases lying between them. The germline CDR1 and CDR2 sequences are SGHRS and YFSETQ. The CDR3 has 13 residues. CDR3: CASSLDGYNEQFF. The CDR3 DNA follows: TGCGCCAGCAGCTTAGACGGGTACAATGAGCAGTTCTTC.

The genes are TRBV10-3 and TRBJ2-1, with D uncertain. The V end was cut by 0 bases, the J end by 6 bases, with 9 bases between. The CDR3 runs 14 residues. Germline V gene data show CDR1 as ENHRY and CDR2 as SYGVKD. CDR3: CAISESRGGNEQFF. CDR3 in DNA: TGTGCCATCAGTGAGTCGAGAGGTGGCAATGAGCAGTTCTTC.

A few counts support this clone. The chain combines TRBV6-1 with TRBJ1-1; D not certain. Germline values: CDR1 MNHNS, CDR2 SASEGT. The CDR3 length is 13 residues. With 4 bases removed from V and 11 bases from J, the gap between germline ends came to 17 bases. The CDR3 is CASSGAGGVYAFF. DNA for the CDR3: TGTGCCAGCAGTGGGGCCGGAGGAGTCTATGCTTTCTTT.

This chain uses TRBV10-3 with TRBJ2-3, with D unresolved. Looked up from germline, CDR1 is ENHRY and CDR2 is SYGVKD. V was cut by 0 bases and J by 1 base, with 2 bases left in between. CDR3 length equals 13 residues. CDR3 amino acids: CAISESRTDTQYF. CDR3 bases: TGTGCCATCAGTGAGTCTCGCACAGATACGCAGTATTTT.

The chain carries TRBV5-1 and TRBJ1-2; 7 positions agree with TRBD1. The V gene's germline CDR1 is SGHRS and CDR2 YFSETQ. CDR3 length equals 15 residues. The ends lost 2 bases at V and 4 bases at J; junction bases unmatched: 8. For the CDR3, the DNA is TGCGCCAGCAGCTTAACTTCGGGACAGACCTATGGCTACACCTTC. Translating gives CASSLTSGQTYGYTF.

This clone has a single count. The genes are TRBV27 and TRBJ1-2; a possible D gene is TRBD1 (5 bases). Germline assignment: CDR1 MNHEY and CDR2 SMNVEV (reference sequence). Trimming removed 3 bases at V and 8 bases at J, with 19 bases between. The CDR3 has 15 amino acids. This CDR3 is CASSFYQGRESGYTF. Written as DNA, the CDR3 is TGTGCCAGCAGTTTCTACCAGGGCAGGGAGAGCGGCTACACCTTC.

The chain carries TRBV6-5 and TRBJ2-7; 8 positions match TRBD2. The V segment lost 7 bases and the J segment 4 bases; nucleotides outside the gene matches: 6. From germline, CDR1 is MNHEY and CDR2 SVGAGI. This CDR3 has 13 residues. The DNA for the CDR3 is TGTGCCAGCATCTCGGGAGGGAGATACGAGCAGTACTTC. Amino acid sequence: CASISGGRYEQYF.

The rearrangement links TRBV7-2 to TRBJ2-2, with D tentatively TRBD1 (6 bases). Germline V lookup: CDR1 SGHTA, CDR2 FQGNSA. Trimming stripped 5 bases from V and 5 bases from J, with 12 bases between. This CDR3 has 14 residues. CDR3 DNA sequence: TGTGCCAGCAGCGCCCAAGGGGGTACCGGGGAGCTGTTTTTT. Residues: CASSAQGGTGELFF.

The J gene is TRBJ2-2, the V gene TRBV5-1; 7 positions match TRBD1. The CDR3 sequence is 16 residues long. Germline V lookup: CDR1 SGHRS, CDR2 YFSETQ. The V gene end was trimmed by 4 bases and the J gene end by 1 base; junction bases not matched to a gene: 7. CDR3 sequence reads: CASSLQTGRNTGELFF. The CDR3 nucleotides read TGCGCCAGCAGCCTACAGACAGGGAGGAACACCGGGGAGCTGTTTTTT.

The rearrangement uses TRBV15 and TRBJ1-1; D is perhaps TRBD1 (5 bases). Between the trimmed V and J ends, which lost 0 bases and 1 base, there was a span of 18 bases. Germline values: CDR1 LNHNV, CDR2 YYDKDF (reference sequence). This CDR3 region has 18 residues. CDR3 protein: CATSRDSRLGTGNTEAFF. For the CDR3, the DNA is TGTGCCACCAGCAGAGATAGTCGGCTGGGGACGGGGAACACTGAAGCTTTCTTT.

The J gene is TRBJ2-7, the V gene TRBV9; D remains ambiguous. V lost 0 bases and J lost 6, with 10 bases in between. CDR3 length: 13 residues. CDR1 is SGDLS and CDR2 is YYNGEE in the germline V gene. The CDR3 nucleotides read TGTGCCAGCAGCGTAGGCGGCACCTCCGAGCAGTACTTC. It translates to CASSVGGTSEQYF.

The chain couples TRBV2 to TRBJ1-2; 11 bases are shared with TRBD1. The ends lost 6 bases at V and 8 bases at J; junction bases unmatched: 5. The germline V gene has CDR1 SNHLY and CDR2 FYNNEI. This CDR3 has 13 amino acids. CDR3 loop: CASRTGTGGGYTF. The CDR3, as DNA: TGTGCCAGCAGAACCGGGACAGGGGGAGGCTACACCTTC.

The J gene is TRBJ2-5, the V gene TRBV29-1, with TRBD1 matching over 7 bases. The germline gives CDR1 SQVTM, CDR2 ANQGSEA. V lost 6 bases to trimming and J lost 4 bases; unmatched junction nucleotides: 5. The CDR3 length is 12 residues. The CDR3 loop is CSVDRDLETQYF. CDR3 nucleotide sequence: TGCAGCGTCGACAGGGATCTAGAGACCCAGTACTTC.

The chain uses TRBV12-5 and TRBJ1-5; 8 bases align to TRBD1. CDR1 is LGHNT, CDR2 FRNRAP, per germline. Trimming cost V 7 bases and J 7 bases; bases outside gene matches: 6. The CDR3 runs to 13 residues. The CDR3 region is CASEGQGGQPQHF. Written as DNA, the CDR3 is TGTGCTAGTGAAGGACAGGGCGGACAGCCCCAGCATTTT.

CDR3 bases: TGTGCCAGCAGCTCATACCAGACCGATGGCTACACCTTC. This gives the protein CASSSYQTDGYTF. The chain has TRBV5-6 and TRBJ1-2; D remains unclear. V lost 3 bases and J 6 bases, leaving 12 bases between the germline ends. This CDR3 spans 13 amino acids. Germline V gene data show CDR1 as SGHDT and CDR2 as YYEEEE.

CDR3 residues: CASSEGSGAFNEQFF. The DNA for the CDR3 is TGCGCCAGCAGTGAGGGCTCGGGGGCCTTCAATGAGCAGTTCTTC. The chain combines TRBV10-1 with TRBJ2-1, with D possibly called TRBD1 or TRBD2 (6 bases each). The V and J ends lost 2 bases and 6 bases respectively, with 14 bases between them. In germline, CDR1 is WNHNN, CDR2 SYGVQD (reference sequence). This CDR3 has 15 amino acids.

The CDR3 DNA sequence: TGTGCCAGCAGCTTAGATGGGGGGGCTGGAAACACCATATATTTT. It translates to CASSLDGGAGNTIYF. This chain links TRBV11-2 with TRBJ1-3, with a possible D match to TRBD1 (5 bases). The CDR3 contains 15 residues. V lost 0 bases and J lost 2, with 8 bases in between. In germline, CDR1 is SGHAT, CDR2 FQNNGV.

CDR3 nucleotide sequence: TGTGCCAGCAGCTTAGGTCTGAGGGATGAGCAGTTCTTC. It yields the protein CASSLGLRDEQFF. The chain combines TRBV7-6 with TRBJ2-1, with D maybe TRBD2 (5 bases). Germline values: CDR1 SGHVS, CDR2 FNYEAQ. With 1 base removed from V and 8 bases from J, the gap between germline ends came to 9 bases. The CDR3 length is 13 residues.

The chain uses TRBV11-2 and TRBJ1-1; 7 positions match TRBD1. This CDR3 is built from 14 residues. With V trimmed by 2 bases and J by 0 bases, 0 bases remained unmatched. Germline V gene data show CDR1 as SGHAT and CDR2 as FQNNGV. CDR3 DNA sequence: TGTGCCAGCAGCTTACAGGGGGTGAACACTGAAGCTTTCTTT. Encoded protein: CASSLQGVNTEAFF.

The chain employs TRBV7-9 and TRBJ1-1, with D unresolved. The CDR3 runs 13 residues. Germline assignment: CDR1 SEHNR and CDR2 FQNEAQ (reference sequence). Trimming pared 5 bases from V and 4 bases from J, leaving 11 bases between. CDR3 loop: CASSQPGSTEAFF. The CDR3 nucleotides are TGTGCCAGCAGCCAACCCGGGAGCACTGAAGCTTTCTTT.

The J gene is TRBJ2-7, the V gene TRBV11-1, with D perhaps matching TRBD2 (6 bases). The V end was cut by 5 bases, the J end by 0 bases, with 17 bases between. Germline CDR1 reads SGHAT; CDR2 reads FQDESV (reference sequence). This CDR3 has 16 amino acids. The CDR3 region has the DNA TGTGCCAGCAGCAACCCAGGGTACGGGGGCTCCTACGAGCAGTACTTC. It codes for CASSNPGYGGSYEQYF.

V and J are TRBV7-2 and TRBJ2-1; D is unclear. CDR3 length: 14 amino acids. Trimming took 1 base from V and 4 from J, leaving 8 bases between them. Germline CDR1 SGHTA, CDR2 FQGNSA. Written as DNA, the CDR3 is TGTGCCAGCAGCTTAGATCCCGGGTACAATGAGCAGTTCTTC. Its translation: CASSLDPGYNEQFF. The complete variable domain, with remaining parts taken from reference TRBV7-2 and TRBJ2-1, reads GAGVSQSPSNKVTEKGKDVELRCDPISGHTALYWYRQSLGQGLEFLIYFQGNSAPDKSGLPSDRFSAERTGGSVSTLTIQRTQQEDSAVYLCASSLDPGYNEQFFGPGTRLTVL.

This clone was recorded only once. The chain has TRBV6-1 and TRBJ1-2; 10 bases agree with TRBD1. The V gene's germline CDR1 is MNHNS and CDR2 SASEGT. V gave up 4 bases and J gave up 3 bases; unmatched junction bases: 8. This CDR3 is built from 16 residues. The chain's CDR3 is CASSVTGTGAYYGYTF. The CDR3 coding sequence is TGTGCCAGCAGTGTTACCGGGACAGGGGCATACTATGGCTACACCTTC.

CDR3 in DNA: TGCGCCAGCAGGGACCTAGACTCCTACAATGAGCAGTTCTTC. Its translation: CASRDLDSYNEQFF. This rearrangement joins TRBV10-2 to TRBJ2-1; unclear D gene. The V gene's germline CDR1 is WSHSY and CDR2 SAAADI. V lost 6 bases, J lost 0 bases, and 9 bases lay in between. The CDR3 has 14 amino acids.